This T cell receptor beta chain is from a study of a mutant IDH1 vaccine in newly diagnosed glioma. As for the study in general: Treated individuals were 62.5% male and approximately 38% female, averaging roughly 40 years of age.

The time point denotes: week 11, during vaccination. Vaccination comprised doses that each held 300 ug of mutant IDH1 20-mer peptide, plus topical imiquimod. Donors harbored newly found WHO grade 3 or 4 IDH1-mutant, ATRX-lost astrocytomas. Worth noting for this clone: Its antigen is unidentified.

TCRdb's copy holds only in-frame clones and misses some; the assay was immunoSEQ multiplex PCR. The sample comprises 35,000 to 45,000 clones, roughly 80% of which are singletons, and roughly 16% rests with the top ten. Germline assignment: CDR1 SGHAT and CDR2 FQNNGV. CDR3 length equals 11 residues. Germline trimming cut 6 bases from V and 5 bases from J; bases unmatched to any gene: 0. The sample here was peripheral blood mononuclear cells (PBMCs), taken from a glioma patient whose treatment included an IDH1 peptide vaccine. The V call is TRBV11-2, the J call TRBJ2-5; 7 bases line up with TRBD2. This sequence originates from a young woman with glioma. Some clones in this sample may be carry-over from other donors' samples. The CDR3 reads CASRGGETQYF. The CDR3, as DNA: TGTGCCAGCAGGGGAGGGGAGACCCAGTACTTC.